The sequence of this T cell receptor (beta chain) was determined in a study of shared clonotypes between healthy human individuals. Broader study findings: How much donors shared clonotypes was expected to be affected by sequencing depth. Researchers found naive subsets generally carried larger estimated richness than memory subsets.

This table comes from immunoSEQ multiplex PCR, and its TCRdb copy is limited to in-frame clones, with some not included. The sample has approximately 2.1 million clones, approximately 93% seen once. A word on this clone: The antigen is unknown. The sample has other DNA sequences that encode this CDR3 too.

Germline V lookup: CDR1 MDHEN, CDR2 SYDVKM. There are 15 residues in the CDR3. The junction had 5 bases not matched to a gene; V was cut back by 3 bases and J by 2 bases. Sequencing was carried out using naive CD4+ T cells from PBMCs. Indicated subset: CD45RA+ positively selected. The TCR comes from a man aged 18 to 30 in good health. Some clones in this sample may be carry-over from other donors' samples. The chain employs TRBV28 and TRBJ1-2, with 8 bases fitting TRBD1. The CDR3 region is CASSLAAGGNYGYTF. CDR3 coding DNA: TGTGCCAGCAGTTTGGCAGCAGGGGGCAACTATGGCTACACCTTC.